This T cell receptor beta chain was captured by sequencing in a study of cytomegalovirus exposure and HLA in healthy donors. Germline CDR1 reads KGHSH; CDR2 reads LQKENI. The V gene end was trimmed by 2 bases and the J gene end by 4 bases; junction bases not matched to a gene: 6. The CDR3 has 15 amino acids. This clone was observed a single time. PCR used 60 Vbeta primers and 13 Jbeta primers. Assay used: immunoSEQ multiplex PCR; TCRdb lists only in-frame clones, some missing. Seen here are under 200,000 clones, more than 60% observed once, and the top ten hold around 4%. This chain uses TRBV18 with TRBJ2-5, with 8 nucleotides matching TRBD2. This receptor was taken from a man in his forties or fifties in good health and CMV-seronegative. Sequenced input: PBMCs. The CDR3 bases are TGTGCCAGCTCACCATATCGGGGGGGCTTAGAGACCCAGTACTTC. This encodes CASSPYRGGLETQYF.